The source of this TCR beta chain is a study of cytomegalovirus exposure and HLA in healthy donors. CDR3 size: 13 residues. With 4 bases clipped from V and 5 bases from J, the junction kept 3 bases outside the gene matches. The germline CDR1 and CDR2 sequences are MNHEY and SMNVEV (reference sequence). The PCR made use of 60 Vbeta and 13 Jbeta primers. Data came from immunoSEQ multiplex PCR; TCRdb stores just in-frame clones and leaves some out. The table has about 90,000 clones, around three quarters seen once; the top ten hold roughly 4.5%. The sequence derives from a woman in her 40s in good health and CMV-seropositive. The genes are TRBV27 and TRBJ2-7, with TRBD1 matching 9 bases. The sequencing input was PBMCs. The CDR3 bases are TGTGCCAGCAGTTGGACAGGGGAGGACGAGCAGTACTTC. This translates into CASSWTGEDEQYF.